The present T cell receptor beta chain was sequenced within a study of cytomegalovirus exposure and HLA in healthy donors. Study conclusions and caveats: Testing in vitro showed a few CMV-associated chains specific for CMV antigens. Judged likely to be a sequencing artifact was a cluster of highly shared sequence variants. There were some public TCRs occurring in many donors, but most TCR sequences were rare.

This clone has just a few counts. The target antigen is unknown. PCR employed 60 Vbeta and 13 Jbeta primers. Assay used: immunoSEQ multiplex PCR; TCRdb lists only in-frame clones, some missing. The sample holds 150,000 to 200,000 clones, more than 60% seen once. Healthy individuals who donated bone marrow served as the donors. The clonotype originates from a human donor in good health. The sequencing sample was made of PBMCs.

The CDR3 here is CASTVLGTGGLNQPQHF. The DNA for the CDR3 is TGTGCCAGTACGGTCCTAGGGACCGGGGGTCTCAATCAGCCCCAGCATTTT. The chain joins TRBV19 to TRBJ1-5; D is possibly TRBD1 (5 bases). Germline-derived CDR1 and CDR2 are LNHDA and SQIVND (reference sequence). The V end was cut by 7 bases, the J end by 3 bases, with 22 bases between. This CDR3 region has 17 residues.